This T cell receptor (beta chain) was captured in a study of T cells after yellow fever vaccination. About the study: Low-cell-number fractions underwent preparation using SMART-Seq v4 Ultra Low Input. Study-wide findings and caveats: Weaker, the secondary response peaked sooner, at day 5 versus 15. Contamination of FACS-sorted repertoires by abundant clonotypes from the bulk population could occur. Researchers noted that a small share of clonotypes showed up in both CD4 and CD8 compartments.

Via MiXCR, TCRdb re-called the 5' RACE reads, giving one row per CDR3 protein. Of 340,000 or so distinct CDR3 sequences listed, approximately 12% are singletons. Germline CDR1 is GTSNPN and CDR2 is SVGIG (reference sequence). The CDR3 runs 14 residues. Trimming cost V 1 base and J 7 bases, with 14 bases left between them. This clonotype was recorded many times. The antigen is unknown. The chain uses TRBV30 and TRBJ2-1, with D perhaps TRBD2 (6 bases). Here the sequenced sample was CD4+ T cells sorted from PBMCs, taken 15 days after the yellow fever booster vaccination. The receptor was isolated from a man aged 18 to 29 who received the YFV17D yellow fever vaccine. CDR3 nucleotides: TGTGCCTGGAGTGATTGGCAGGGACTGAATGAGCAGTTCTTC. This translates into CAWSDWQGLNEQFF.